This T cell receptor beta chain is drawn from a study of T cell repertoires in cytomegalovirus infection. Study-level background: Use of recently identified HLA-C-restricted and well-studied HLA-B-restricted CMV epitopes was part of the study.

Study observations and caveats: What dominated the ex vivo response were HLA-C-restricted CMV-specific TCR beta clonotypes. Carriers of CMV and the relevant HLA type were discriminated by public TCR beta frequency.

This clonotype showed up just a few times. Its cognate antigen is unknown. In TCRdb, the reads were re-called with MiXCR into one record per CDR3 protein. The sample includes some 130,000 distinct CDR3 sequences, roughly a third of them seen just once. Sequences were derived from CD8+ T cells from cultured PBMCs, sampled from culture after CMV antigen stimulation. The clonotype comes from a human donor in good health (CMV status not recorded). Some clones in this sample may be carry-over from other donors' samples.

CDR3 in DNA: TGTGCCAGCAGTGTAGGGGGCAATGAGCAGTTCTTC. Protein product: CASSVGGNEQFF. J is TRBJ2-1 and V is TRBV6-6, with D tentatively TRBD1 (6 bases). This CDR3 has 12 residues. CDR1 is MNHNY, CDR2 SVGAGI, per germline (reference sequence). Trimming cost V 5 bases and J 6 bases, with 8 bases left between them.